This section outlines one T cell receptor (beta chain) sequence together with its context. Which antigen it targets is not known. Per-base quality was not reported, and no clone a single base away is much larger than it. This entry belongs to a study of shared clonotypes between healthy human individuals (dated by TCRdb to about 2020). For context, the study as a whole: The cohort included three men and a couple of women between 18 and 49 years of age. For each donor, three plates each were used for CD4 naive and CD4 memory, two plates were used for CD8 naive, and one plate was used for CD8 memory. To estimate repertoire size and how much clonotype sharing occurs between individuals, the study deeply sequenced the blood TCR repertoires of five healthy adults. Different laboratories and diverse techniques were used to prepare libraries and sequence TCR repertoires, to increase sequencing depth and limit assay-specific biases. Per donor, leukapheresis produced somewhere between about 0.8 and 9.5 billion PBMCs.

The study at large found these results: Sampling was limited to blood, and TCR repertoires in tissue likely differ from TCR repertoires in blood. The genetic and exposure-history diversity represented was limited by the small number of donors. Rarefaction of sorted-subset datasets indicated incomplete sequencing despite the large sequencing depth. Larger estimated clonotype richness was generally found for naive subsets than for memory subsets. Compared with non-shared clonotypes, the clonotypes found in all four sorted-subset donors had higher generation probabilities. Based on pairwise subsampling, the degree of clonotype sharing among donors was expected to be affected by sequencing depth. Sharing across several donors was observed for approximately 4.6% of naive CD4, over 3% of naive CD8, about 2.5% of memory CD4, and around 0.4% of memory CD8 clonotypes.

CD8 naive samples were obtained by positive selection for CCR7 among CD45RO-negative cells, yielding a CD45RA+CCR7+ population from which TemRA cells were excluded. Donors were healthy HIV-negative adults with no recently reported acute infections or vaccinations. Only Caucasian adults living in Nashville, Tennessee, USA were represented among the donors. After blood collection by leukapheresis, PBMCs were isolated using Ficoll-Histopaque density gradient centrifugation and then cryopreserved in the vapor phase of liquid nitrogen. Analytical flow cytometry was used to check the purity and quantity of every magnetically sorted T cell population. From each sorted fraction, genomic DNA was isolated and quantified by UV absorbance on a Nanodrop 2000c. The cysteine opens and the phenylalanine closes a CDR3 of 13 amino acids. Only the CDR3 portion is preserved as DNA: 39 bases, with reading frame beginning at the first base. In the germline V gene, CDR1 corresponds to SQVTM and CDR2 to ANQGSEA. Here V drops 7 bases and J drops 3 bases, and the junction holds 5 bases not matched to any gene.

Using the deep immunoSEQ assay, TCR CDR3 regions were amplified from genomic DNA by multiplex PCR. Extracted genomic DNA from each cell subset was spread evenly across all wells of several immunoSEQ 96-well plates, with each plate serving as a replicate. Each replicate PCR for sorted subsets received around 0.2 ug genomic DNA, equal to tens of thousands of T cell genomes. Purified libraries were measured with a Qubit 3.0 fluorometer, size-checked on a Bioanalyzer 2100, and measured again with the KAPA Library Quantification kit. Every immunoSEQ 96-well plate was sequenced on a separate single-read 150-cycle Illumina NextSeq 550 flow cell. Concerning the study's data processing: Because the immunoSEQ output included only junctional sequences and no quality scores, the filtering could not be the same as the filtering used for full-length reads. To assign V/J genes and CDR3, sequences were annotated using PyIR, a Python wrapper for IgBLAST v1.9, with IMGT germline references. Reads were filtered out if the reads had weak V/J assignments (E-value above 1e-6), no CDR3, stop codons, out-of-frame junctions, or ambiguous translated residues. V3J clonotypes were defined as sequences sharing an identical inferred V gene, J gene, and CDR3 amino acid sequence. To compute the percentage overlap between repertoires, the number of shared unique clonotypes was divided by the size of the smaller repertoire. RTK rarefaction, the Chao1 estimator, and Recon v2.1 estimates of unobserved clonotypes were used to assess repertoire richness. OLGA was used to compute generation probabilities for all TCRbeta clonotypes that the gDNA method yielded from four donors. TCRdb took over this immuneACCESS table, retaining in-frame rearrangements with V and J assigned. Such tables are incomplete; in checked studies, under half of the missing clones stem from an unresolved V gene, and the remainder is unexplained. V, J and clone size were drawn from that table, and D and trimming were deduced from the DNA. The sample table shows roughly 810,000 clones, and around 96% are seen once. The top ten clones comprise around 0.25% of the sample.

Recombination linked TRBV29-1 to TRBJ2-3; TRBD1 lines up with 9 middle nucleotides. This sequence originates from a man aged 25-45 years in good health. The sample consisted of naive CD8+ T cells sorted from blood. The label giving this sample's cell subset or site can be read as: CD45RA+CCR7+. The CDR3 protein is CSARDRETDTQYF. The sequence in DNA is TGCAGCGCGCGGGACAGGGAGACAGATACGCAGTATTTT.